Presented here are 18 T cell receptor beta chains from one specimen sequenced in a study of cytomegalovirus exposure and HLA in healthy donors. 13 Jbeta primers and 60 Vbeta primers were used for the PCR. Some clones are missing from TCRdb's copy, which holds only in-frame ones; the method was immunoSEQ multiplex PCR. The sample totals about 160,000 clones. The sequenced sample consisted of PBMCs. The receptors derive from a woman aged 55-70 years in good health and CMV-seronegative.

This chain joins TRBV11-2 and TRBJ1-1, with a possible D match to TRBD1 (6 bases). Germline loops: CDR1 SGHAT, CDR2 FQNNGV. This CDR3 comprises 14 residues. The germline V and J ends were trimmed by 2 bases and 4 bases, with 11 bases remaining between them. The chain's CDR3 is CASSLTGYSTEAFF. The CDR3 DNA is TGTGCCAGCAGCTTAACAGGGTACAGCACTGAAGCTTTCTTT.

The chain links TRBV5-6 to TRBJ1-4; 7 bases are shared with TRBD1. Per germline, CDR1 SGHDT and CDR2 YYEEEE. This CDR3 comprises 14 residues. After removal of 2 bases from V and 4 bases from J, the junction contained 2 bases not matched to a gene. This CDR3 reads CASSFGTDNEKLFF. CDR3 DNA: TGTGCCAGCAGCTTTGGGACAGATAATGAAAAACTGTTTTTT.

As DNA, the CDR3 is TGTGCCAGCAGCGTAGAGGCCTGGGACACCAATGAGCAGTTCTTC. Its protein is CASSVEAWDTNEQFF. The chain joins TRBV9 to TRBJ2-1, with TRBD1 as a possible D gene (6 bases). There are 15 residues in the CDR3. Germline CDR1 reads SGDLS; CDR2 reads YYNGEE. The V gene lost 0 bases and the J gene lost 6 bases, with 13 bases spanning the gap.

This chain links TRBV6-5 with TRBJ1-1; weak D call: TRBD1 (5 bases). The germline CDR1 and CDR2 sequences are MNHEY and SVGAGI. CDR3 length: 14 residues. The ends were cut back, 2 bases at V and 4 bases at J, with 11 bases in the middle. CDR3 nucleotide sequence: TGTGCCAGCAGTTACGGTGGGGCTGCCACTGAAGCTTTCTTT. It encodes CASSYGGAATEAFF.

This chain connects TRBV5-1 to TRBJ1-3; 7 bases are shared with TRBD1. V lost 0 bases, J lost 7 bases, and 7 bases stayed unmatched. CDR3 size: 15 residues. Per germline, CDR1 SGHRS and CDR2 YFSETQ. CDR3 sequence: CASSLDVGGRNTIYF. The CDR3 nucleotides read TGCGCCAGCAGCTTGGATGTAGGGGGCCGCAACACCATATATTTT.

The chain combines TRBV6-1 with TRBJ1-2, with a weak D call TRBD1 (5 bases). CDR1 is MNHNS, CDR2 SASEGT, per germline. This CDR3 has 13 amino acids. The V end lost 2 bases, the J end lost 7 bases, and 11 bases lay between the germline ends. The CDR3 protein is CASSEQGMVGYTF. The CDR3 DNA reads TGTGCCAGCAGTGAACAGGGTATGGTTGGCTACACCTTC.

V usage is TRBV11-3 and J usage is TRBJ2-7; the D is unclear. The germline V gene encodes CDR1 SGHNT and CDR2 YENEEA. V was clipped by 5 bases and J by 5 bases, with 19 bases between them. This CDR3 is built from 15 residues. In DNA form, the CDR3 reads TGTGCCAGCAGCCCGGGTGACTCCTTGCCAGACGAGCAGTACTTC. As protein: CASSPGDSLPDEQYF.

The rearrangement uses TRBV19 and TRBJ2-3, with 9 bases fitting TRBD2. V shed 5 bases and J 2 bases; nucleotides not matched to a gene: 11. The V gene's germline CDR1 is LNHDA and CDR2 SQIVND (reference sequence). This CDR3 contains 17 residues. The CDR3 coding sequence is TGTGCCAGTAGTTCACTGGCGGGAGGGTACAACACAGATACGCAGTATTTT. It yields the protein CASSSLAGGYNTDTQYF.

CDR3 amino acids: CASQAGGGGELFF. The CDR3 DNA sequence: TGTGCCAGCCAGGCAGGGGGCGGCGGGGAGCTGTTTTTT. This sequence joins TRBV5-4 and TRBJ2-2; 8 bases are shared with TRBD1. With V trimmed by 7 bases and J by 7 bases, 6 bases remained unmatched. Germline V CDR1 and CDR2: SGHNT, YYREEE (reference sequence). The CDR3 runs 13 residues. The full variable domain, its missing parts supplied by reference TRBV5-4 and TRBJ2-2, is ETGVTQSPTHLIKTRGQQVTLRCSSQSGHNTVSWYQQALGQGPQFIFQYYREEENGRGNFPPRFSGLQFPNYSSELNVNALELDDSALYLCASQAGGGGELFFGEGSRLTVL.

This sequence joins TRBV7-2 and TRBJ1-4; 8 positions agree with TRBD1. V gave up 2 bases and J gave up 5 bases; unmatched junction bases: 13. Germline-derived CDR1 and CDR2 are SGHTA and FQGNSA. This CDR3 has 18 amino acids. The CDR3 DNA sequence: TGTGCCAGCAGCTTAAGGGGGACAGGAGTAAACTCCAATGAAAAACTGTTTTTT. It encodes CASSLRGTGVNSNEKLFF.

V usage is TRBV2 and J usage is TRBJ1-5; the match to TRBD1 covers 8 bases. Trimming took 6 bases from V and 2 from J; bases not matched to a gene: 6. CDR1 is SNHLY and CDR2 is FYNNEI in the germline V gene. The CDR3 loop spans 15 amino acids. CDR3 sequence (DNA): TGTGCCAGCAGACAGGGGGGCCAAGGCAATCAGCCCCAGCATTTT. As protein: CASRQGGQGNQPQHF. The whole variable domain, remainder taken from reference TRBV2 and TRBJ1-5, is EPEVTQTPSHQVTQMGQEVILRCVPISNHLYFYWYRQILGQKVEFLVSFYNNEISEKSEIFDDQFSVERPDGSNFTLKIRSTKLEDSAMYFCASRQGGQGNQPQHFGDGTRLSIL.

The genes are TRBV19 and TRBJ2-7; 8 positions agree with TRBD2. The V segment lost 0 bases and the J segment 2 bases; nucleotides outside the gene matches: 12. Germline lookup yields CDR1 LNHDA and CDR2 SQIVND (reference sequence). This CDR3 region has 18 residues. As DNA, the CDR3 is TGTGCCAGTAGTATAGATGCGGCTAGCGGGTGGGCGGCCTACGAGCAGTACTTC. This sequence encodes CASSIDAASGWAAYEQYF.

The chain recombines TRBV7-6 with TRBJ2-1, with a possible D match to TRBD2 (5 bases). The germline CDR1 and CDR2 sequences are SGHVS and FNYEAQ. This CDR3 is 15 amino acids long. Trimming took 4 bases from V and 1 from J, leaving 11 bases between them. The CDR3 coding sequence is TGTGCCAGCAGCTCGATCGGGGATTCCTACAATGAGCAGTTCTTC. This translates into CASSSIGDSYNEQFF.

This chain uses TRBV4-1 with TRBJ2-7; 9 nucleotides agree with TRBD2. The CDR3 consists of 15 residues. Trimming removed 1 base from V and 0 bases from J; junction bases left unmatched: 1. Germline assignment: CDR1 MGHRA and CDR2 YSYEKL. CDR3: CASSQGGLASYEQYF. In DNA, the CDR3 is TGCGCCAGCAGCCAAGGGGGACTAGCCTCCTACGAGCAGTACTTC.

The chain combines TRBV10-3 with TRBJ1-1, with D unclear. The CDR3 is made up of 14 amino acids. Germline V gives CDR1 ENHRY, CDR2 SYGVKD. Trimming took off 2 bases at V and 2 bases at J, with 9 bases between the two ends. In DNA form, the CDR3 reads TGTGCCATCAGTGAGCCGACATATAACACTGAAGCTTTCTTT. This gives the protein CAISEPTYNTEAFF.

This chain uses TRBV7-2 with TRBJ1-1; D is possibly TRBD1 (5 bases). CDR3 length equals 16 residues. Trimming pared 2 bases from V and 3 bases from J, leaving 16 bases between. Looked up from germline, CDR1 is SGHTA and CDR2 is FQGNSA. DNA for the CDR3: TGTGCCAGCAGCTTAAAGGCAGGGTTGATGGACACTGAAGCTTTCTTT. This encodes CASSLKAGLMDTEAFF. The full variable domain, in which reference TRBV7-2 and TRBJ1-1 provide the parts outside the CDR3, is GAGVSQSPSNKVTEKGKDVELRCDPISGHTALYWYRQSLGQGLEFLIYFQGNSAPDKSGLPSDRFSAERTGGSVSTLTIQRTQQEDSAVYLCASSLKAGLMDTEAFFGQGTRLTVV.

The chain joins TRBV10-1 to TRBJ2-3; 8 bases fit TRBD1. The length of the CDR3 is 15 residues. Looked up from germline, CDR1 is WNHNN and CDR2 is SYGVQD (reference sequence). V lost 2 bases, J lost 2 bases, and 3 bases stayed unmatched. In DNA form, the CDR3 reads TGCGCCAGCAGTGAGCGGACAGGGTACACAGATACGCAGTATTTT. It encodes CASSERTGYTDTQYF.

The V gene is TRBV7-3, the J gene TRBJ2-7; weak D call: TRBD2 (6 bases). This CDR3 region has 12 residues. CDR1 is SGHTA and CDR2 is FQGTGA in the germline V gene. Trimming removed 11 bases at V and 2 bases at J, with 13 bases between. The DNA of the CDR3 is TGTGCCTGCTATTCGGGGGCCTACGAGCAGTACTTC. Translated, it gives CACYSGAYEQYF.